This TCR beta chain was sequenced for a study of cytomegalovirus exposure and HLA in healthy donors (dated by TCRdb to between 2016 and 2019). Looking at the study overall: In an earlier analysis of roughly 500 of the donors, less than 350 Gb of sequence data and 90 million to 130 million unique TCR beta sequences from about 180 million T cells were reported. Among almost 400 genotyped donors of the cohort, an average of approximately 250,000 unique TCR beta nucleotide sequences were sequenced per donor, around 20% of them non-productive. An early release that covered fewer than 750 HLA-typed donors contained about 300 gigabases of sequencing data and 85 million to 100 million unique TCR sequences. To decide whether each TCR beta V gene segment behaved as functional or pseudogenic, an earlier analysis of 587 of the donors relied on high-throughput TCR beta sequencing. The aim of the study was to test whether cataloging public T cell receptors could identify signatures of past pathogen exposure. Along with the approximately 700-subject first cohort, a separate validation cohort of some 130 different subjects was used. Donor age, sex, ethnicity and CMV serostatus were collected together with the repertoire data. Typing coverage differed by locus: A, B, C, DRB1 and DQB1 were typed in roughly 620-630 donors, DQA1 in about 550, DPA1 in 600 to 610, and DPB1 in just under 490. High-throughput TCR immunosequencing, statistical association of individual TCRs with disease status, and machine learning were combined to predict cytomegalovirus infection status. A later genetic analysis used genome-wide SNP genotypes for about 60% of the roughly 670 donors, treating that subset as a discovery cohort. All discovery cohort repertoires had been generated on a single sequencing platform. A later analysis re-examined previously published TCR beta repertoires from over 500 donors and added high-resolution HLA genotyping to investigate patterns of TCR occurrence. In the later analysis, no new phenotypic data were used to find candidate immune exposures; instead, reliance was placed on TCR beta sequences and their occurrence across donors. The T cell repertoires of under 700 subjects were profiled by immunosequencing and related to cytomegalovirus serostatus. HLA typing covered class I and class II loci at four-digit resolution. Of the roughly 400 genotyped donors, roughly 85% fell in the genetic ancestry cluster associated with self-reported Caucasian donors. About five DR-DQ haplotypes were handled as single units for association and clustering because linkage in the cohort was strong.

A note on this clone: Which antigen it targets is not known. Within one base of it there is no much larger clone, and no base qualities were kept.

General study outcomes and caveats: The cohort was sequenced for TCR beta chains only, and without alpha or paired-chain data the features that could be detected were limited. According to a later analysis, most CMV-associated TCR beta chains appeared to be HLA-restricted, and the HLA associations seemed to be driven largely by CMV exposure. A later genetic analysis reported fewer N-insertions in productive TCRs among donors in an Asian-associated ancestry cluster than the roughly 670-donor mean. A later analysis reported that several top co-occurrence clusters appeared linked to parvovirus B19, influenza, CMV and Epstein-Barr virus. Three of the identified cytomegalovirus-associated TCR beta chains were confirmed in vitro to be specific for cytomegalovirus antigens. A group of highly shared sequence variants was considered likely to be a technical artifact of the sequencing pipeline. A later analysis associated 17,000 or so TCR beta sequences with specific HLA alleles at a false discovery rate of 0.05. In a later genetic analysis, a missense DCLRE1C variant was associated with V-gene and J-gene trimming of TCR beta chains, and the association was replicated in an independent cohort. In an earlier analysis of 587 of the donors, most TCR beta V segments appeared in productive rearrangements about 90% or about 30% of the time, broadly matching IMGT annotations. The only immune exposure information available for the cohort was CMV serostatus. Because HLA typing was missing for some donors at each locus, association tests included only the typed subset. A further reported finding was that TCR beta sequences accurately predicted the HLA-A and HLA-B alleles for most subjects in the first cohort. The earlier analysis of approximately 590 of the donors excluded fewer than 20 rarely observed V segments, including chromosome 9 orphons, because counts were too low. In a later analysis, TCR association rates were found to vary across HLA loci, with the most associated TCRs seen for DRB1 alleles and the fewest for HLA-C alleles. Most TCR sequences were seen in very few donors, while some public TCRs were found in many individuals. A later analysis found that HLA-associated TCR beta chains were more clonally expanded and had lower generation probabilities than equally common non-associated chains. The classifier was reported to diagnose cytomegalovirus status with high specificity and sensitivity in both the original cohort and the validation cohort. Correlated functional status among segregating V segments might be attributable to linkage disequilibrium, but an unknown experimental factor could not be ruled out. The study listed 164 TCR beta chains as associated with cytomegalovirus. Sequencing depth was assumed to be roughly uniform across donors in the presence/absence analyses, though that assumption may not hold. The authors suggested that the approach could potentially be extended to other disease states and immunological phenotypes. When HLA alleles, especially DR and DQ, strongly co-occurred, attributing TCR associations to individual alleles was difficult.

The library was prepared using the immunoSEQ multiplex PCR assay. A mixture of 60 forward primers for TCR Vbeta segments and 13 reverse primers for TCR Jbeta segments was used in the multiplex PCR. The CDR3 region of rearranged TCR beta genes was amplified from genomic DNA by a multiplex PCR assay. The Illumina HiSeq System was used to sequence the amplified TCR beta libraries as 87-base-pair reads. Regarding the original processing steps: A later analysis counted some 80 million unique TCR beta chains across the approximately 700 repertoires, and around 9.9 million of these chains were shared by at least two donors. Raw reads were error-corrected and collapsed into unique sequences with a nearest-neighbor algorithm that merged closely related sequences to remove PCR and sequencing errors. V, D and J gene segments were assigned by aligning CDR3 sequences to IMGT reference sequences. For a sequence to be retained, a match of at least six nucleotides to both a V gene segment and a J gene segment was required. Rearrangements were classified as productive when the CDR3 lacked stop codons and remained in frame with V and J, and all other rearrangements were classified as non-productive. CDR3 was defined according to IMGT convention as the region running from the second conserved V-encoded cysteine to the conserved J-encoded phenylalanine. The earlier analysis of about 610 of the donors excluded any sequence lacking an unambiguous match to a single V gene segment. In an earlier analysis of 587 of the donors, a V segment was called functional when productive rearrangements were above 56.7%, and segregating when the standard deviation between donors exceeded 5%. A statistical classification framework was developed to diagnose cytomegalovirus status using the catalog of TCR beta chain sequences. V and J gene assignment, in a later analysis, came from comparing TCR nucleotide sequences with IMGT/GENE-DB human TR gene sequences. The TCRdist pipeline was used in a later analysis to assign CDR3 sequences and most-parsimonious VDJ recombination scenarios. In a later analysis, each TCR beta chain was defined by its CDR3 amino acid sequence together with its V-gene family, and reads lacking a unique V-gene family were excluded. To address suspected cross-contamination and a sequencing artifact, a later analysis removed 450 to 700 highly shared, low-generation-probability nucleotide sequences. For each public chain, a later analysis derived a clonal expansion index from normalized ranks of inferred template counts within each repertoire. In a later analysis, generation probabilities were computed using a VDJ recombination model fitted to out-of-frame rearrangements, and the results were checked against IGoR. A later analysis scored TCR-TCR, TCR-HLA and TCR-CMV co-occurrence with hypergeometric tests, applying a repertoire-size bias correction to TCR pairs. False discovery rates were estimated in a later analysis by permuting HLA or CMV assignments 20 times. In a later analysis, co-occurring TCRs were grouped with DBSCAN, and TCRdist sequence similarity was added when clustering was performed within HLA-allele-positive subsets. Co-occurrence clustering excluded repertoires with fewer than 30,000 or more than 120,000 public chains, plus five with anomalous nucleotide sharing. In TCRdb, the immuneACCESS table is reduced to in-frame sequences with V and J assigned. These tables do not hold every clone; where another copy was compared, an unresolved V gene accounts for under half, and the others remain unexplained. V and J calls and clone size are as listed in that table; D and trimming were resolved from the DNA. Recorded for this sample are tens of thousands of clones; 84% of them occurred a single time. Around 6% of the sample lies in the top ten.

The cohort consisted of more than 650 healthy bone marrow donors. At the time of sampling, all cohort members were nominally healthy, though unrecorded immune exposures were likely present. The donor tested CMV seropositive, placing the donor among the 290 or so seropositive members of the cohort. Each donor provided a peripheral blood sample, and peripheral blood mononuclear cells were used for TCR beta sequencing. The Qiagen DNeasy Blood Extraction Kit was used to extract genomic DNA from the blood cell samples. The sample taken for sequencing was PBMCs. The clonotype originates from a woman aged 18-30 years in good health and CMV-seropositive.

This receptor carries the CDR3 CASSLGPGQEVGNTEAFF. The DNA is as follows: TGTGCCAGCAGCTTAGGGCCGGGACAGGAGGTGGGAAACACTGAAGCTTTCTTT. The V gene is TRBV7-9 and the J gene is TRBJ1-1, and 8 bases in between align with TRBD1. CDR1 SEHNR and CDR2 FQNEAQ were looked up in the germline V gene (reference sequence). The CDR3 measures 18 amino acids from cysteine to phenylalanine. Only the CDR3 part of the read is kept: 54 bases, read in frame from the first base. The germline V end is reduced by 1 base and the J end by 2 bases; junction bases left unmatched: 12.